The rows below give T cell receptor beta chains drawn from one sample of a study of shared clonotypes between healthy human individuals. Using immunoSEQ multiplex PCR, the repertoire was profiled, and TCRdb retains in-frame clones only, with some absent. The table lists 2,500,000 or so clones, less than 95% of them singletons. The specimen sequenced was naive CD4+ T cells from PBMCs. These receptors were obtained from a man between 18 and 29 years old in good health. Some clones in this sample may be carry-over from other donors' samples. The CDR3 runs from the conserved cysteine through the conserved F or W. The order of the fields is D gene, V gene, clone size, J gene, CDR3 protein, CDR3 DNA. A D gene is named only where the DNA matches it firmly. Part of the rows lack a size; the others show once, few, many or a class for expanded clones.

NA,TRBV5-1,NA,TRBJ2-7,CASSLQAGHYEQYF,TGCGCCAGCAGCTTGCAGGCCGGGCACTACGAGCAGTACTTC
NA,TRBV30,few,TRBJ1-1,CAWRGSGTLGGYTEAFF,TGTGCCTGGAGGGGGTCAGGGACTCTGGGAGGGTACACTGAAGCTTTCTTT
NA,TRBV7-8,NA,TRBJ2-4,CASSLARGNIQYF,TGTGCCAGCAGCTTGGCGAGGGGGAACATTCAGTACTTC
TRBD1,TRBV5-5,NA,TRBJ1-2,CASSLWTGNGGYGYTF,TGTGCCAGCAGCTTGTGGACAGGGAACGGAGGTTATGGCTACACCTTC
TRBD1,TRBV30,NA,TRBJ2-5,CAGTGTGGWKTQYF,TGTGCCGGAACCGGGACAGGGGGTTGGAAGACCCAGTACTTC
NA,TRBV4-1,NA,TRBJ1-1,CASSQGRGATGSNEAFF,TGCGCCAGCAGCCAAGGACGTGGGGCAACAGGGTCCAATGAAGCTTTCTTT
NA,TRBV5-1,NA,TRBJ1-1,CASSLVPSGAEAFF,TGCGCCAGCAGCTTGGTACCGAGTGGCGCTGAAGCTTTCTTT
NA,TRBV30,NA,TRBJ1-5,CAWSVQGPQHF,TGTGCCTGGAGTGTTCAGGGTCCCCAGCATTTT
NA,TRBV9,NA,TRBJ2-1,CASSVEPQGEGEQFF,TGTGCCAGCAGCGTAGAGCCTCAGGGCGAGGGTGAGCAGTTCTTC
NA,TRBV7-9,once,TRBJ1-5,CASSADSLAQHF,TGTGCCAGCAGCGCGGACTCCCTCGCCCAGCATTTT
NA,TRBV6-1,NA,TRBJ2-4,CASGRSGNIQYF,TGTGCCAGTGGGCGGTCGGGAAACATTCAGTACTTC
NA,TRBV29-1,few,TRBJ1-1,CSVEGILNTEAFF,TGCAGCGTTGAAGGCATTCTGAACACTGAAGCTTTCTTT
NA,TRBV2,NA,TRBJ2-7,CASKAGPTYEQYF,TGTGCCAGCAAGGCGGGACCAACCTACGAGCAGTACTTC
NA,TRBV5-1,NA,TRBJ2-5,CASSLAVEETQYF,TGCGCCAGCAGCTTGGCCGTGGAAGAGACCCAGTACTTC
NA,TRBV7-2,NA,TRBJ2-7,CASSLRRAGEQYF,TGTGCCAGCAGCCTAAGGAGGGCGGGGGAGCAGTACTTC
NA,TRBV2,NA,TRBJ2-7,CASSGGTSSYEQYF,TGTGCCAGCAGTGGGGGCACGAGCTCCTACGAGCAGTACTTC
NA,TRBV28,NA,TRBJ2-2,CASSLSAGDIGELFF,TGTGCCAGCAGTTTATCGGCAGGGGACATCGGGGAGCTGTTTTTT
TRBD2,TRBV28,NA,TRBJ2-7,CASSSPGGGDYEQYF,TGTGCCAGCAGTTCCCCCGGGGGGGGCGACTACGAGCAGTACTTC
NA,TRBV7-9,NA,TRBJ2-5,CASSLVVRRKETQYF,TGTGCCAGCAGCTTAGTTGTCCGCCGGAAAGAGACCCAGTACTTC
NA,TRBV21-1,NA,TRBJ1-5,CASSINRPPKDPLQPQHF,TGTGCCAGCAGCATAAACCGTCCACCAAAGGATCCCCTTCAGCCCCAGCATTTT
NA,TRBV5-1,NA,TRBJ1-2,CASSQTRGDGYTF,TGCGCCAGCAGCCAAACAAGGGGGGATGGCTACACCTTC
TRBD1,TRBV28,NA,TRBJ2-7,CASSRNRGFSYEQYF,TGTGCCAGCAGCCGCAACAGGGGTTTCTCCTACGAGCAGTACTTC